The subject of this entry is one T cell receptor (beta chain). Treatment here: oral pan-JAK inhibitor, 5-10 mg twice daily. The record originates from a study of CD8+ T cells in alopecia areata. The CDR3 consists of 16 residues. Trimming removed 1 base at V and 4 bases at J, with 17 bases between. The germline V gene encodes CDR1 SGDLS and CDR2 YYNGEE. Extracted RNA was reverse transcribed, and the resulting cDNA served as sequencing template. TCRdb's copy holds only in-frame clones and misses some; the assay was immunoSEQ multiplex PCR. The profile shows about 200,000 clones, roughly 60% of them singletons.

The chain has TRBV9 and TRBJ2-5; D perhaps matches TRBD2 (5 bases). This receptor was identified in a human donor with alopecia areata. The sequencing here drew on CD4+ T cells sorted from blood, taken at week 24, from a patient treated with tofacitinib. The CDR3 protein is CASSVSNPTSGETQYF. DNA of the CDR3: TGTGCCAGCAGCGTATCCAACCCTACCAGCGGAGAGACCCAGTACTTC.